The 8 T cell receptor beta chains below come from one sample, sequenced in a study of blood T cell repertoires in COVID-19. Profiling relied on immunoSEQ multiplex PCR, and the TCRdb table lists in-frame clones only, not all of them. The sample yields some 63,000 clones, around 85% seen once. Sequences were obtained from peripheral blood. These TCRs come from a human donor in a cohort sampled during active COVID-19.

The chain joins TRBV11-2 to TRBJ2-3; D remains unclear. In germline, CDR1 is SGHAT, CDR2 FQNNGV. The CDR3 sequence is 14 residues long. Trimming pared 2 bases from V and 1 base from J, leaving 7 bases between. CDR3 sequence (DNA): TGTGCCAGCAGCTTAATCACGGGCACAGATACGCAGTATTTT. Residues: CASSLITGTDTQYF. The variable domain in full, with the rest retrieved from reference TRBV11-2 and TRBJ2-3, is EAGVAQSPRYKIIEKRQSVAFWCNPISGHATLYWYQQILGQGPKLLIQFQNNGVVDDSQLPKDRFSAERLKGVDSTLKIQPAKLEDSAVYLCASSLITGTDTQYFGPGTRLTVL.

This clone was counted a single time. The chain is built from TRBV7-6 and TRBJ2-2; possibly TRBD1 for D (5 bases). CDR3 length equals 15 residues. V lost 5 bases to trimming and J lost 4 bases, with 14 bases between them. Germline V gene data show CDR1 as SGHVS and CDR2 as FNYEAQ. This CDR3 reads CASSPQRQSTGELFF. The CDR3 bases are TGTGCCAGCAGCCCTCAACGACAGAGCACCGGGGAGCTGTTTTTT.

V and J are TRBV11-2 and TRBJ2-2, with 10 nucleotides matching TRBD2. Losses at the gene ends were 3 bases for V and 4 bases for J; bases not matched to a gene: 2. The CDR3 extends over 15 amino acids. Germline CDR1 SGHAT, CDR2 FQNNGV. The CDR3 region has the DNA TGTGCCAGCAGCTTGAAGCGGGGGGGCACCGGGGAGCTGTTTTTT. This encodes CASSLKRGGTGELFF.

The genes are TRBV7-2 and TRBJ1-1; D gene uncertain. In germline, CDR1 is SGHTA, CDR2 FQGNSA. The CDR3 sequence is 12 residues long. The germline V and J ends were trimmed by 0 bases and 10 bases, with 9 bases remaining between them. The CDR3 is CASSLAPARAFF. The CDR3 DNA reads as TGTGCCAGCAGCTTAGCGCCCGCGAGAGCTTTCTTT.

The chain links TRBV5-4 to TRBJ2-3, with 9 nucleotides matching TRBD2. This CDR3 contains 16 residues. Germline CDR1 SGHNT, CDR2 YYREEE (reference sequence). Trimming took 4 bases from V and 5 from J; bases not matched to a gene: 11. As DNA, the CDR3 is TGTGCCAGCAGCGCACCGGGACTAGCCCAGGGAGATACGCAGTATTTT. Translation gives CASSAPGLAQGDTQYF. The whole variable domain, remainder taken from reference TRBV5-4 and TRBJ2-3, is ETGVTQSPTHLIKTRGQQVTLRCSSQSGHNTVSWYQQALGQGPQFIFQYYREEENGRGNFPPRFSGLQFPNYSSELNVNALELDDSALYLCASSAPGLAQGDTQYFGPGTRLTVL.

The CDR3 reads CASSYWDISLGSPLHF. CDR3 sequence (DNA): TGTGCCAGCAGTTACTGGGACATCTCCCTGGGTTCACCCCTCCACTTT. The chain employs TRBV6-5 and TRBJ1-6; D might be TRBD1 (6 bases). Between the trimmed V and J ends, which lost 1 base and 9 bases, there was a span of 16 bases. The CDR3 runs to 16 residues. Per the germline V gene, CDR1 is MNHEY and CDR2 is SVGAGI.

CDR3 sequence (DNA): TGTGCCAGCAGTGAAGTCGGGGGGCGCGACACCGGGGAGCTGTTTTTT. Translated: CASSEVGGRDTGELFF. This sequence joins TRBV6-1 and TRBJ2-2; D is possibly TRBD2 (7 bases). The CDR3 has 16 residues. V gave up 1 base and J gave up 3 bases, with 12 bases separating them. Germline CDR1 and CDR2: MNHNS and SASEGT.

DNA for the CDR3: TGTGCCAGCACCGAGGGACTATTGGTCACCGGGGAGCTGTTTTTT. Translating it yields CASTEGLLVTGELFF. The chain links TRBV2 to TRBJ2-2; 7 nucleotides agree with TRBD2. V dropped 7 bases and J dropped 4; count of bases not matched to a gene: 9. CDR3 length: 15 amino acids. The germline gives CDR1 SNHLY, CDR2 FYNNEI.